Sequencing of this T cell receptor (beta chain) was carried out in a study of T cells after yellow fever vaccination. In germline, CDR1 is SGHRS, CDR2 YFSETQ. V shed 0 bases and J shed 0 bases, with 10 bases lying between them. The CDR3 is 15 amino acids. This clonotype has just a few counts. TCRdb re-derived calls from the 5' RACE reads in MiXCR, one entry per CDR3 protein. The sample contains hundreds of thousands of distinct CDR3 sequences, about 14% of which appear only once. The input for sequencing was PBMCs, taken on the day of the yellow fever booster vaccination. The receptor comes from a man in his thirties or forties who received the YFV17D yellow fever vaccine. The chain links TRBV5-1 to TRBJ2-7; D not resolved. This CDR3 reads CASSLDFTDSYEQYF. The CDR3, as DNA: TGCGCCAGCAGCTTGGATTTTACTGACTCCTACGAGCAGTACTTC.